This record covers a single T cell receptor (beta chain). Its target is unknown. Assay: immunoSEQ multiplex PCR; the TCRdb copy retains only in-frame clones and omits some. The sample consists of about 18,000 clones, around 81% of them appearing once. Time point defined: 4-8 weeks after completion of therapy. The CDR3 totals 17 residues. The germline V gene encodes CDR1 PRHDT and CDR2 FYEKMQ (reference sequence). Trimming removed 5 bases from V and 4 bases from J; junction bases left unmatched: 12. The sample comes from a study of T cell therapy after organ transplantation. This clonotype was sampled from a human patient who had received a solid organ transplant and had CMV disease. Some T cells may arise from the graft donor. This chain connects TRBV13 to TRBJ2-1; 9 positions agree with TRBD1. Material: CD8+ T cells from blood, obtained after autologous CMV-specific T cell therapy. CDR3 sequence (DNA): TGTGCCAGCAGCCCCAGGGGGAACAGGGGGCCTTACAATGAGCAGTTCTTC. Translation: CASSPRGNRGPYNEQFF. The full variable domain, completed using reference TRBV13 and TRBJ2-1, is AAGVIQSPRHLIKEKRETATLKCYPIPRHDTVYWYQQGPGQDPQFLISFYEKMQSDKGSIPDRFSAQQFSDYHSELNMSSLELGDSALYFCASSPRGNRGPYNEQFFGPGTRLTVL.